This passage covers 3 T cell receptor beta chains from one sample sequenced in a study of blood T cell repertoires in COVID-19. Some clones are missing from TCRdb's copy, which holds only in-frame ones; the method was immunoSEQ multiplex PCR. This table holds approximately 260,000 clones, approximately 88% found once. The specimen sequenced was PBMCs or T cells enriched from blood (not recorded which). Every receptor here comes from a woman aged 35 to 49 with acute COVID-19.

V and J are TRBV10-1 and TRBJ2-1; D possibly corresponds to TRBD2 (5 bases). This CDR3 has 15 amino acids. V gave up 2 bases and J gave up 5 bases, with 13 bases separating them. CDR1 is WNHNN and CDR2 is SYGVQD in the germline V gene (reference sequence). The CDR3 sequence is CASSERVGVNNEQFF. The CDR3 bases are TGCGCCAGCAGTGAGCGGGTCGGGGTAAACAATGAGCAGTTCTTC.

The chain joins TRBV10-3 to TRBJ1-5; perhaps TRBD1 as D (6 bases). CDR3 size: 19 residues. The V and J ends lost 5 bases and 1 base respectively, with 24 bases between them. CDR1 and CDR2 (germline): ENHRY, SYGVKD. CDR3 coding DNA: TGTGCCATCAGTAGGACAGCCTTAGAAACCCTTTCCAGCAATCAGCCCCAGCATTTT. Protein sequence: CAISRTALETLSSNQPQHF.

J is TRBJ1-2 and V is TRBV19, with D possibly TRBD1 on 6 matching bases. CDR1 is LNHDA, CDR2 SQIVND, per germline (reference sequence). Between the trimmed V and J ends, which lost 6 bases and 0 bases, there was a span of 11 bases. This CDR3 region has 14 residues. CDR3 region: CASSDTGTNYGYTF. The DNA for the CDR3 is TGTGCCAGTAGCGACACAGGGACTAACTATGGCTACACCTTC.